This TCR beta chain stems from a study of blood T cell repertoires in COVID-19. The wider study: PBMCs, B-cell-depleted T cells, or T cells were the source of the cDNA or gDNA that made up the material.

The table lists this clone with a count of one. Everyone who took part was 18 to 89 years old, and they came from 20 to 25 US areas. The assay was immunoSEQ multiplex PCR, and TCRdb's table has in-frame clones only and misses some. The sample shows roughly 500,000 clones, over 75% of them seen only once. V lost 2 bases and J lost 7, with 4 bases in between. The CDR3 has 11 amino acids. CDR1 is KGHDR, CDR2 SFDVKD, per germline. The receptor's source is a middle-aged woman who had recovered from COVID-19. The genes are TRBV24-1 and TRBJ2-5; D gene uncertain. The material sequenced was PBMCs or T cells enriched from blood (not recorded which). CDR3 protein: CATSDSGTQYF. The CDR3 DNA reads TGTGCCACCAGTGATTCAGGGACCCAGTACTTC.